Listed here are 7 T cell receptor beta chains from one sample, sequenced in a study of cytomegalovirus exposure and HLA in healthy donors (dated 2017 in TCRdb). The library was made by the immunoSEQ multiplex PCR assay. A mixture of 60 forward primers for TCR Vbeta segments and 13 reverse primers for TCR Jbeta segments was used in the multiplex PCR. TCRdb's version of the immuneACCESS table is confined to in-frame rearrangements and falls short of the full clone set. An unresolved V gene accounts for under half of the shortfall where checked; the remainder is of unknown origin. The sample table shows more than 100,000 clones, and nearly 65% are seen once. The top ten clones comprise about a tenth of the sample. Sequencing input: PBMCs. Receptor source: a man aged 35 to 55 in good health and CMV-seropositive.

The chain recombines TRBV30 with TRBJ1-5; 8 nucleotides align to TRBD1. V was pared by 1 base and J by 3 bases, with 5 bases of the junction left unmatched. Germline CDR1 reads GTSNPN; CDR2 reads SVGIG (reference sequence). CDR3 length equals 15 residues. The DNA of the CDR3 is TGTGCCTGGAGTGCAGGGGGCTCCTTCAATCAGCCCCAGCATTTT. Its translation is CAWSAGGSFNQPQHF.

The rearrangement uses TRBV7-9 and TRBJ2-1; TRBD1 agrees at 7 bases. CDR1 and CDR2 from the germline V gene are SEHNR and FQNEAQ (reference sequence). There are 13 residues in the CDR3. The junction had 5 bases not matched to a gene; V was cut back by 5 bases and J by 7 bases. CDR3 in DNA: TGTGCCAGCAGCCAAGGGACAGCTAATGAGCAGTTCTTC. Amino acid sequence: CASSQGTANEQFF.

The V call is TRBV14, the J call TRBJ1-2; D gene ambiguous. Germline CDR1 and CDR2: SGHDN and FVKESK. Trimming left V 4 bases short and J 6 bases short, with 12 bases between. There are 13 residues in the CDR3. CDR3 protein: CASSRDMGDGYTF. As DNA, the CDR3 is TGTGCCAGCAGCCGCGATATGGGCGATGGCTACACCTTC.

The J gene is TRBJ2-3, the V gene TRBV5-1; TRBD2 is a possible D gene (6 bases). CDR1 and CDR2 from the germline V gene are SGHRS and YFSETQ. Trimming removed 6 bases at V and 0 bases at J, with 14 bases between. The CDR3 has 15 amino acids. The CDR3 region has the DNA TGCGCCAGCAACCCCGGGACTCGCAGCACAGATACGCAGTATTTT. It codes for CASNPGTRSTDTQYF.

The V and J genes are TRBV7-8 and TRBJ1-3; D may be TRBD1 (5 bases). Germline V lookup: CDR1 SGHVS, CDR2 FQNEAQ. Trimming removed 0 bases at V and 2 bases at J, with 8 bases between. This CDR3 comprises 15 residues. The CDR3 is CASSLAREAGNTIYF. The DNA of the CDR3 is TGTGCCAGCAGCTTAGCCAGGGAGGCTGGAAACACCATATATTTT. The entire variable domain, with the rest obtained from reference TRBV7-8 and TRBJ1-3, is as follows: GAGVSQSPRYKVAKRGQDVALRCDPISGHVSLFWYQQALGQGPEFLTYFQNEAQLDKSGLPSDRFFAERPEGSVSTLKIQRTQQEDSAVYLCASSLAREAGNTIYFGEGSWLTVV.

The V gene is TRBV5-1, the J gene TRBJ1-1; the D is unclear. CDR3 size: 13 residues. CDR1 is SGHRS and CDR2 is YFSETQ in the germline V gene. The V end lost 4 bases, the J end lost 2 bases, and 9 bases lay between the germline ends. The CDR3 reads CASSPYSNTEAFF. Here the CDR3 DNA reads TGCGCCAGCAGCCCGTACAGCAACACTGAAGCTTTCTTT.

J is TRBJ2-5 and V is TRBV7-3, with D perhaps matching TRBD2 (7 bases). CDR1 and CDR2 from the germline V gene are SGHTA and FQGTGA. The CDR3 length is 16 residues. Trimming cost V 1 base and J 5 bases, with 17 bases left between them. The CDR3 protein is CASSLNQRGGGETQYF. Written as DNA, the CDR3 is TGTGCCAGCAGCTTAAACCAGAGGGGGGGAGGGGAGACCCAGTACTTC.